This T cell receptor (beta chain) was documented in a study of tumor-infiltrating lymphocytes in primary liver carcinoma. TCR beta cDNA was made from 450 to 600 ng total RNA with a constant-region primer. The TCR beta library was amplified through three nested multiplex PCR rounds in a modified ARM-PCR procedure. Each of the first two PCR rounds ran approximately 11 cycles with TRBV1-TRBV30 forward and C-beta reverse primers. A single record per CDR3 protein comes from TCRdb applying MiXCR to the multiplex PCR reads. This sample has around 27,000 distinct CDR3 sequences, with over 65% found just once. Concerning this clonotype itself: Its target is not known. One junction end does not reproduce the germline sequence, and a read error may be involved.

Study-level findings and limits: Researchers found tumor-adjacent and tumor-blood pairs overlapped less than tumor region pairs. When set against blood, tumors had a significantly higher top-250-clone fraction (p = 0.039).

Co-extracting RNA and DNA was done with roughly 17-33 mg of unsorted bulk tissue as input. Sampling was performed at five separate regions of each tumor. The CDR3 runs 16 residues. The origin of this receptor is a man aged 40-49 years with primary liver carcinoma and hepatitis B virus infection. The chain recombines TRBV12-3 or TRBV12-4 with TRBJ2-2, with D possibly matching TRBD2 (6 bases). Sequencing was done on a sample of liver tumor tissue from sampling region 3. The subset here: tumor region T3, left-lateral pole. The CDR3 spells CTSSPRDWRFTGELFF. CDR3 DNA sequence: TGTACCAGCAGTCCACGGGACTGGCGGTTCACCGGGGAGCTGTTTTTT.